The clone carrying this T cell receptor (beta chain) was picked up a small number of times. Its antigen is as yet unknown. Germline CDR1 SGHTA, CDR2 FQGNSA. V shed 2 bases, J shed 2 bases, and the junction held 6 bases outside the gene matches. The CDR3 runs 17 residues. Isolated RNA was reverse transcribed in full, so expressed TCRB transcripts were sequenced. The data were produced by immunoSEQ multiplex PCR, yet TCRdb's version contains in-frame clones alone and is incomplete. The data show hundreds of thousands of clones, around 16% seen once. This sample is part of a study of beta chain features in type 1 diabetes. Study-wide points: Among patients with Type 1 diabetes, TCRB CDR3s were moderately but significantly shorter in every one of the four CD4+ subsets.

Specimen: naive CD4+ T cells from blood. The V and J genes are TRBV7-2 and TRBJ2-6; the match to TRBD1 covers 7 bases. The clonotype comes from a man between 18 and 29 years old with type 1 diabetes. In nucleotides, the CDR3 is TGTGCCAGCAGCTTAAGACAGGGCTTCACTGGGGCCAACGTCCTGACTTTC. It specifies CASSLRQGFTGANVLTF.